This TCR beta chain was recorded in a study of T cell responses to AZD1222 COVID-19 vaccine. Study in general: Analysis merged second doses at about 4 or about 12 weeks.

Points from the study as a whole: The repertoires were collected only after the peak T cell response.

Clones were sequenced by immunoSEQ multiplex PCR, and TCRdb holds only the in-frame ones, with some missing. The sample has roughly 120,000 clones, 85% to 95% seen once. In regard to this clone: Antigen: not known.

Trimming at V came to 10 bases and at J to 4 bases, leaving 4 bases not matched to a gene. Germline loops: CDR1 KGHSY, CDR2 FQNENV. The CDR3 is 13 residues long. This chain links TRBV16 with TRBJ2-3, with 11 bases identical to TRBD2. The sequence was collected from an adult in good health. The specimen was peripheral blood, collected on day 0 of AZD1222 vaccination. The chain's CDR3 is CATGTSGPDTQYF. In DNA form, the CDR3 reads TGTGCCACCGGGACTAGCGGTCCAGATACGCAGTATTTT.